These 3 T cell receptor beta chains were all obtained from the same sample, sequenced in a study of response to subunit inactivated influenza vaccine. TCRdb analysed the RT-PCR reads with MiXCR anew, one entry per CDR3 protein. This sample yields over 750,000 distinct CDR3 sequences, of which approximately 21% are seen a single time; 10% belongs to the top ten. The source was PBMCs from blood, collected around 5 days after vaccination. The source is a man between 50 and 59 years old who received an inactivated influenza vaccine.

V and J are TRBV4-2 and TRBJ2-6; D call uncertain. Germline V gives CDR1 LGHNA, CDR2 YNFKEQ. CDR3 length equals 15 residues. The V gene lost 0 bases and the J gene lost 2 bases, with 5 bases spanning the gap. CDR3 amino acids: CASSQDWAGANVLTF. CDR3 nucleotides: TGTGCCAGCAGCCAAGATTGGGCTGGGGCCAACGTCCTGACTTTC.

The chain combines TRBV12-3 or TRBV12-4 with TRBJ1-1, with D maybe TRBD1 (6 bases). With 4 bases removed from V and 4 bases from J, the gap between germline ends came to 13 bases. The CDR3 is 14 amino acids. The CDR3 loop is CASSYGGAPTEAFF. In DNA, the CDR3 is TGTGCCAGCAGTTACGGGGGCGCCCCCACTGAAGCTTTCTTT.

There are a few counts of this clonotype. The chain employs TRBV29-1 and TRBJ2-5, with TRBD1 identical over 8 bases. Looked up from germline, CDR1 is SQVTM and CDR2 is ANQGSEA. V dropped 5 bases and J dropped 5; count of bases not matched to a gene: 10. The CDR3 has 14 residues. This chain's CDR3 is CSVQNRGVGETQYF. Written as DNA, the CDR3 is TGCAGCGTTCAGAACAGGGGGGTCGGGGAGACCCAGTACTTC.